These 10 T cell receptor beta chains were all obtained from the same sample, sequenced in a study of blood T cell repertoires in COVID-19. Sequenced by immunoSEQ multiplex PCR; TCRdb stores in-frame clones only, minus some. Of over 10,000 clones listed, 88% are singletons. The sequencing input was peripheral blood. These receptors all come from a human donor in a cohort sampled during active COVID-19.

This clone was picked up a small number of times. The chain joins TRBV6-6 to TRBJ1-1; 9 bases line up with TRBD1. The length of the CDR3 is 12 residues. CDR1 is MNHNY, CDR2 SVGAGI, per germline (reference sequence). Losses at the gene ends were 6 bases for V and 11 bases for J; bases not matched to a gene: 7. The CDR3 DNA reads TGTGCCAGCAGCCCCGACAGGGGGGGGGCTTTCTTT. It encodes CASSPDRGGAFF.

This chain's CDR3 is CASSFLSVDTQYF. The CDR3 DNA is TGTGCCAGCAGCTTCCTGAGCGTTGATACGCAGTATTTT. The V gene is TRBV7-9, the J gene TRBJ2-3; D is undetermined. Germline V gene data show CDR1 as SEHNR and CDR2 as FQNEAQ (reference sequence). V was clipped by 3 bases and J by 6 bases, with 10 bases between them. CDR3 length: 13 amino acids.

This chain connects TRBV18 to TRBJ2-5, with a tentative D call TRBD1 (5 bases). V was cut by 6 bases and J by 5 bases, with 16 bases left in between. Germline CDR1 KGHSH, CDR2 LQKENI. The CDR3 has 14 amino acids. The CDR3 region has the DNA TGTGCCAGCTCGCCGCTCGACAGTTCGGAGACCCAGTACTTC. Translated, it gives CASSPLDSSETQYF.

This clone was seen only once. The V and J genes are TRBV5-4 and TRBJ2-2; 9 bases match TRBD1. V gave up 2 bases and J gave up 7 bases; unmatched junction bases: 9. Germline-derived CDR1 and CDR2 are SGHNT and YYREEE (reference sequence). This CDR3 contains 16 residues. CDR3 sequence (DNA): TGTGCCAGCAGCTTCCCGGGACAGGGTCAAGGCGGGGAGCTGTTTTTT. Translating gives CASSFPGQGQGGELFF.

The chain is built from TRBV3-1 (or the pseudogene TRBV3-2) and TRBJ2-1; 14 nucleotides match TRBD2. V shed 5 bases, J shed 7 bases, and the junction held 10 bases outside the gene matches. The CDR3 has 17 residues. Per the germline V gene, CDR1 is LGHDT and CDR2 is YNNKEL (reference sequence). This CDR3 reads CASSSRLAGGPGNEQFF. The CDR3 nucleotides are TGTGCCAGCAGCTCCCGACTAGCGGGGGGGCCCGGGAATGAGCAGTTCTTC.

The chain recombines TRBV28 with TRBJ2-1; 10 bases line up with TRBD2. V dropped 8 bases and J dropped 8; count of bases not matched to a gene: 9. Germline assignment: CDR1 MDHEN and CDR2 SYDVKM. This CDR3 is built from 14 residues. The CDR3 nucleotides are TGTGCCAGCCCCCCTAGCGGGAGTGTGGATGAGCAGTTCTTC. Translated: CASPPSGSVDEQFF.

The rearrangement uses TRBV4-1 and TRBJ2-1; D is possibly TRBD2 (5 bases). Between the trimmed V and J ends, which lost 4 bases and 0 bases, there was a span of 19 bases. The germline V gene has CDR1 MGHRA and CDR2 YSYEKL. This CDR3 has 18 amino acids. The CDR3 coding sequence is TGCGCCAGCAGCCTCGTCCCCCAAGCGGAGGACTCCTACAATGAGCAGTTCTTC. Translation: CASSLVPQAEDSYNEQFF.

The gene calls are TRBV3-1 (or the pseudogene TRBV3-2) and TRBJ1-1, with D perhaps matching TRBD1 (6 bases). In germline, CDR1 is LGHDT, CDR2 YNNKEL (reference sequence). V was trimmed by 5 bases and J by 3 bases, leaving 13 bases between them. This CDR3 contains 14 residues. The CDR3 region is CASSVAGADTEAFF. The DNA of the CDR3 is TGTGCCAGCAGCGTAGCAGGGGCCGACACTGAAGCTTTCTTT.

V is TRBV5-1 and J is TRBJ2-7; D ambiguous. CDR3 length: 14 residues. CDR1 and CDR2 (germline): SGHRS, YFSETQ. With 1 base removed from V and 2 bases from J, the gap between germline ends came to 10 bases. DNA of the CDR3: TGCGCCAGCAGCTTGAAAGGAGATCCCTACGAGCAGTACTTC. This encodes CASSLKGDPYEQYF.

This clone was counted between two and nine times. The J gene is TRBJ2-1, the V gene TRBV12-5; TRBD2 agrees at 12 bases. CDR3 size: 15 residues. Germline CDR1 and CDR2: LGHNT and FRNRAP. With 5 bases clipped from V and 9 bases from J, the junction kept 8 bases outside the gene matches. The CDR3 DNA reads as TGTGCTAGTGGTCCCTCTAGCGGGGGGGCCGGTGAGCAGTTCTTC. Translated: CASGPSSGGAGEQFF. The full variable domain, its missing parts supplied by reference TRBV12-5 and TRBJ2-1, is DARVTQTPRHKVTEMGQEVTMRCQPILGHNTVFWYRQTMMQGLELLAYFRNRAPLDDSGMPKDRFSAEMPDATLATLKIQPSEPRDSAVYFCASGPSSGGAGEQFFGPGTRLTVL.